The 24 T cell receptor beta chains in this list originate from one sample, sequenced in a study of cytomegalovirus exposure and HLA in healthy donors. Researchers ran the PCR with 60 Vbeta and 13 Jbeta primers. Assay used: immunoSEQ multiplex PCR; TCRdb lists only in-frame clones, some missing. The repertoire holds a few hundred thousand clones, with around 73% as singletons. The material sequenced was PBMCs. These receptors all come from a woman in her twenties or thirties in good health and CMV-seronegative.

The genes are TRBV27 and TRBJ1-2; 9 positions agree with TRBD1. The CDR3 is 17 amino acids. Germline values: CDR1 MNHEY, CDR2 SMNVEV (reference sequence). The trim removed 0 bases at V and 0 bases at J, leaving 5 bases unmatched. The CDR3 DNA reads TGTGCCAGCAGTTTATCTTACAGGGGGCCCACTAACTATGGCTACACCTTC. This codes for CASSLSYRGPTNYGYTF.

This clone was found a few times. The V call is TRBV27, the J call TRBJ1-6; TRBD1 aligns across 8 bases. From germline, CDR1 is MNHEY and CDR2 SMNVEV (reference sequence). Trimming cost V 4 bases and J 0 bases; bases outside gene matches: 8. The CDR3 has 18 residues. The CDR3 bases are TGTGCCAGCAGTTGGTTAACAGGGGGTAGCTCCTATAATTCACCCCTCCACTTT. Translated: CASSWLTGGSSYNSPLHF.

This chain links TRBV15 with TRBJ2-5; 8 nucleotides match TRBD1. Trimming cost V 3 bases and J 2 bases; bases outside gene matches: 5. From germline, CDR1 is LNHNV and CDR2 YYDKDF (reference sequence). This CDR3 contains 15 residues. The CDR3 DNA sequence: TGTGCCACCAGCAGGGACAGGGAGGTTCAAGAGACCCAGTACTTC. Translating gives CATSRDREVQETQYF.

The genes are TRBV2 and TRBJ2-4; D call uncertain. The V end lost 8 bases, the J end lost 15 bases, and 14 bases lay between the germline ends. The CDR3 has 10 amino acids. CDR1 is SNHLY and CDR2 is FYNNEI in the germline V gene. The CDR3, as DNA: TGTGCCAGCGATGCTGGGCATCTGTACTTC. Residues: CASDAGHLYF.

The V and J genes are TRBV7-9 and TRBJ2-7, with 7 bases fitting TRBD2. Per the germline V gene, CDR1 is SEHNR and CDR2 is FQNEAQ (reference sequence). This CDR3 region has 14 residues. V gave up 3 bases and J gave up 4 bases; unmatched junction bases: 6. In DNA form, the CDR3 reads TGTGCCAGCAGCTTGCCTAGCGGAGGGTACGAGCAGTACTTC. Its protein is CASSLPSGGYEQYF. Variable domain in full (rest from reference TRBV7-9 and TRBJ2-7): DTGVSQNPRHKITKRGQNVTFRCDPISEHNRLYWYRQTLGQGPEFLTYFQNEAQLEKSRLLSDRFSAERPKGSFSTLEIQRTEQGDSAMYLCASSLPSGGYEQYFGPGTRLTVT.

This clone was observed a handful of times. The CDR3 loop is CSVASTIYEQYF. The CDR3 DNA sequence: TGCAGCGTTGCATCGACTATTTACGAGCAGTACTTC. The genes are TRBV29-1 and TRBJ2-7; D perhaps matches TRBD2 (5 bases). CDR3 length: 12 residues. Trimming removed 4 bases from V and 4 bases from J, with 11 bases in between. Germline V lookup: CDR1 SQVTM, CDR2 ANQGSEA.

This chain joins TRBV5-1 and TRBJ2-4, with 14 bases that match TRBD2. Germline lookup yields CDR1 SGHRS and CDR2 YFSETQ. This CDR3 has 17 residues. V trimming: 3 bases; J trimming: 3 bases; junction bases outside the gene matches: 5. The DNA for the CDR3 is TGCGCCAGCAGCTCCGGGACTAGCGGGAGTGACAAAAACATTCAGTACTTC. It encodes CASSSGTSGSDKNIQYF.

In this sample, this clone turned up once. This chain uses TRBV30 with TRBJ1-2, with D possibly TRBD1 on 6 matching bases. Trimming cost V 5 bases and J 3 bases, with 16 bases left between them. This CDR3 has 14 amino acids. Looked up from germline, CDR1 is GTSNPN and CDR2 is SVGIG (reference sequence). In DNA, the CDR3 is TGTGCCTGGTCACGTCCGGACAGCTACTATGGCTACACCTTC. This codes for CAWSRPDSYYGYTF.

The chain carries TRBV27 and TRBJ1-1, with D uncertain. The CDR3 is made up of 14 amino acids. CDR1 MNHEY and CDR2 SMNVEV come from the germline V gene (reference sequence). The V end lost 0 bases, the J end lost 5 bases, and 10 bases lay between the germline ends. CDR3 sequence: CASSLSSGRTEAFF. Written as DNA, the CDR3 is TGTGCCAGCAGTTTATCGTCCGGGAGGACTGAAGCTTTCTTT.

The rearrangement joins TRBV30 to TRBJ2-5, with TRBD1 matching over 7 bases. The J call may be in error: the DNA end matches TRBJ2-7 better. CDR3 size: 13 residues. CDR1 GTSNPN and CDR2 SVGIG come from the germline V gene (reference sequence). In DNA form, the CDR3 reads TGTGCCTGGAGTGTGGGCAGGGGGTACGAGCAGTACTTC. Its protein product is CAWSVGRGYEQYF.

This chain uses TRBV7-8 with TRBJ1-2; D possibly corresponds to TRBD1 (6 bases). This CDR3 is 13 amino acids long. The V end was cut by 1 base, the J end by 6 bases, with 9 bases between. Per germline, CDR1 SGHVS and CDR2 FQNEAQ. The CDR3 is CASSLDREDGYTF. The CDR3 bases are TGTGCCAGCAGCTTAGACAGGGAAGATGGCTACACCTTC.

The V call is TRBV5-4, the J call TRBJ1-1; D unclear. The V end lost 0 bases, the J end lost 6 bases, and 9 bases lay between the germline ends. CDR3 length: 13 amino acids. Germline CDR1 is SGHNT and CDR2 is YYREEE (reference sequence). The CDR3 DNA follows: TGTGCCAGCAGCTTGGCCGAGGCCGCTGAAGCTTTCTTT. Its translation is CASSLAEAAEAFF.

The chain links TRBV4-1 to TRBJ2-1; weak D call: TRBD1 (6 bases). V lost 4 bases and J lost 8, with 21 bases in between. This CDR3 spans 16 amino acids. CDR1 is MGHRA and CDR2 is YSYEKL in the germline V gene. CDR3 bases: TGCGCCAGCAGCCCTCGGGACATTTTGAGGAATGATGAGCAGTTCTTC. Protein product: CASSPRDILRNDEQFF.

The rearrangement uses TRBV7-2 and TRBJ2-1, with 9 bases aligning to TRBD2. The CDR3 loop spans 15 amino acids. J lost 3 bases, V lost 5 bases, and 5 bases had no gene match. Germline-derived CDR1 and CDR2 are SGHTA and FQGNSA. In DNA form, the CDR3 reads TGTGCCAGCAGCAAAACTAGCGGGTTCTACAATGAGCAGTTCTTC. Its translation is CASSKTSGFYNEQFF. The complete variable domain, with remaining parts taken from reference TRBV7-2 and TRBJ2-1, reads GAGVSQSPSNKVTEKGKDVELRCDPISGHTALYWYRQSLGQGLEFLIYFQGNSAPDKSGLPSDRFSAERTGGSVSTLTIQRTQQEDSAVYLCASSKTSGFYNEQFFGPGTRLTVL.

The genes are TRBV7-2 and TRBJ2-7; 9 nucleotides match TRBD2. CDR3 length: 15 amino acids. CDR1 SGHTA and CDR2 FQGNSA come from the germline V gene. After removal of 1 base from V and 4 bases from J, the junction contained 5 bases not matched to a gene. Written as DNA, the CDR3 is TGTGCCAGCAGCTTAGTGGTTAGCGGGGGATACGAGCAGTACTTC. It codes for CASSLVVSGGYEQYF.

In this sample, this clone turned up once. The rearrangement uses TRBV4-1 and TRBJ1-2, with D tentatively TRBD1 (6 bases). The CDR3 is made up of 14 amino acids. Trimming removed 2 bases at V and 4 bases at J, with 11 bases between. Germline V gives CDR1 MGHRA, CDR2 YSYEKL. The CDR3 spells CASSQTRTVYGYTF. DNA for the CDR3: TGCGCCAGCAGCCAAACCCGGACAGTCTATGGCTACACCTTC.

This clone was found a few times. This chain uses TRBV7-6 with TRBJ2-3, with 10 bases lining up with TRBD2. Germline V CDR1 and CDR2: SGHVS, FNYEAQ. The trim removed 2 bases at V and 4 bases at J, leaving 9 bases unmatched. This CDR3 is built from 17 residues. In DNA, the CDR3 is TGTGCCAGCAGCTTAAAACCCAGCGGGAGGGCCCCAGATACGCAGTATTTT. Protein: CASSLKPSGRAPDTQYF. Using reference TRBV7-6 and TRBJ2-3 for the parts outside the CDR3, the full variable domain is GAGVSQSPRYKVTKRGQDVALRCDPISGHVSLYWYRQALGQGPEFLTYFNYEAQQDKSGLPNDRFSAERPEGSISTLTIQRTEQRDSAMYRCASSLKPSGRAPDTQYFGPGTRLTVL.

The chain recombines TRBV6-1 with TRBJ2-3; no firm D call. V was trimmed by 0 bases and J by 6 bases, leaving 13 bases between them. This CDR3 is 15 amino acids long. The germline V gene has CDR1 MNHNS and CDR2 SASEGT. Written as DNA, the CDR3 is TGTGCCAGCAGTGAAGCGGCACATGGGCCGGATACGCAGTATTTT. This encodes CASSEAAHGPDTQYF.

This chain links TRBV6-1 with TRBJ2-4; TRBD1 might be the D (5 bases). Germline CDR1 reads MNHNS; CDR2 reads SASEGT. V was clipped by 4 bases and J by 1 base, with 14 bases between them. There are 16 residues in the CDR3. Here the CDR3 DNA reads TGTGCCAGCAGTGTTTCAGGGTATGCGGCCAAAAACATTCAGTACTTC. This gives the protein CASSVSGYAAKNIQYF.

The chain employs TRBV6-5 and TRBJ2-7, with 10 bases that match TRBD1. The trim removed 2 bases at V and 5 bases at J, leaving 3 bases unmatched. This CDR3 has 14 amino acids. Germline lookup yields CDR1 MNHEY and CDR2 SVGAGI. This CDR3 is CASSYGTGEDEQYF. The CDR3 DNA is TGTGCCAGCAGTTACGGGACAGGGGAAGACGAGCAGTACTTC.

As for this clone: The junction departs from germline at one end; a sequencing error may be responsible. The chain links TRBV6-5 to TRBJ1-4; a weak D match, TRBD1 (5 bases). Germline V gives CDR1 MNHEY, CDR2 SVGAGI. This CDR3 is built from 14 residues. CDR3 sequence: CANSSGFGGEKLFF. The CDR3 coding sequence is TGTGCCAACAGTTCCGGGTTTGGGGGGGAAAAACTGTTTTTT.

Details on this clone: Other DNA variants within this sample encode the same CDR3. The CDR3 DNA is TGTGCCAGCAGTTTAAGGGCTAGCGGGAAAACCTACGAGCAGTACTTC. Amino acid sequence: CASSLRASGKTYEQYF. V gene TRBV27 combines with J gene TRBJ2-7; 9 nucleotides agree with TRBD2. Germline CDR1 and CDR2: MNHEY and SMNVEV (reference sequence). The V gene end was trimmed by 2 bases and the J gene end by 2 bases; junction bases not matched to a gene: 7. This CDR3 has 16 amino acids.

The chain recombines TRBV28 with TRBJ2-7, with 9 nucleotides matching TRBD2. The CDR3 has 13 amino acids. CDR1 is MDHEN, CDR2 SYDVKM, per germline. V lost 6 bases, J lost 2 bases, and 2 bases stayed unmatched. The CDR3 bases are TGTGCCAGCAGCCTAGCGGGAACCTACGAGCAGTACTTC. This translates into CASSLAGTYEQYF.

The genes are TRBV7-9 and TRBJ2-7, with D possibly being TRBD1 (5 bases). There are 11 residues in the CDR3. CDR1 SEHNR and CDR2 FQNEAQ come from the germline V gene (reference sequence). V was shortened by 4 bases and J by 7 bases, with 8 bases between the two germline ends. For the CDR3, the DNA is TGTGCCAGCAGCTCCCGGACAGAGCAGTACTTC. Protein product: CASSSRTEQYF.